This T cell receptor beta chain was profiled in a study of shared clonotypes between healthy human individuals. Study summary: CD4 naive cells filled three plates per donor, CD4 memory three, CD8 naive two and CD8 memory one. Overall study findings and caveats: The study generally estimated greater richness for naive than memory subsets. Sampling covered nothing but blood. Tissue TCR repertoires likely differ from those found in blood.

The CDR3 has 12 residues. Trimming left V 5 bases short and J 0 bases short, with 6 bases between. Germline V CDR1 and CDR2: SGHRS, YFSETQ. The assay was immunoSEQ multiplex PCR, and TCRdb's table has in-frame clones only and misses some. This sample has 1,400,000 or so clones, with just under 99% found just once. As for this clone: Its target is not known. The identical CDR3 is also encoded by other nucleotide sequences in the sample.

This clonotype was obtained from a young man in good health. This chain joins TRBV5-1 and TRBJ2-7; the D is unclear. The specimen sequenced was naive CD4+ T cells sorted from blood. The subset is: CD45RA+ positively selected. This CDR3 reads CASSTDSYEQYF. The CDR3 DNA reads TGCGCCAGCAGTACCGACTCCTACGAGCAGTACTTC. Full variable domain (rest looked up from reference TRBV5-1 and TRBJ2-7): KAGVTQTPRYLIKTRGQQVTLSCSPISGHRSVSWYQQTPGQGLQFLFEYFSETQRNKGNFPGRFSGRQFSNSRSEMNVSTLELGDSALYLCASSTDSYEQYFGPGTRLTVT.